This is a list of T cell receptor beta chains from one sample in a study of cytomegalovirus exposure and HLA in healthy donors. Clones were read by immunoSEQ multiplex PCR, and TCRdb kept only the in-frame ones, dropping some. Among fewer than 200,000 clones listed, 76% were seen once. Input material: PBMCs. The receptors stem from a female donor in good health and CMV-seronegative. CDR3s include the opening cysteine and the closing phenylalanine or tryptophan. Each record gives: clone size, J gene, D gene, V gene, CDR3 protein, CDR3 DNA. A D gene is named only where the DNA matches it firmly. Some rows have no size entry. The others give once, few or many, or a class for an expanded clone.

size: few; J: TRBJ2-5; D: TRBD2; V: TRBV6-1; CDR3: CASSDPGLAGRQYF; DNA: TGTGCCAGCAGTGACCCCGGACTAGCGGGACGGCAGTACTTC
size: -; J: TRBJ1-1; D: TRBD1; V: TRBV5-1; CDR3: CASSLGTGGAFF; DNA: TGCGCCAGCAGCCTCGGGACAGGGGGAGCTTTCTTT
size: -; J: TRBJ2-7; D: -; V: TRBV27; CDR3: CASSLRDSSTEQYF; DNA: TGTGCCAGCAGCCTTCGGGACTCCTCCACCGAGCAGTACTTC
size: few; J: TRBJ2-2; D: -; V: TRBV6-4; CDR3: CASTDTSNGGELFF; DNA: TGTGCCAGCACAGACACTAGTAACGGCGGGGAGCTGTTTTTT
size: -; J: TRBJ1-2; D: -; V: TRBV11-1; CDR3: CASRGGNAGVDGYTF; DNA: TGTGCCAGCAGAGGGGGAAATGCAGGGGTCGATGGCTACACCTTC
size: -; J: TRBJ2-6; D: -; V: TRBV1; CDR3: CTSSQSWAGTGSGANVLTF; DNA: TGCACCAGCAGCCAGTCATGGGCGGGGACCGGCTCTGGGGCCAACGTCCTGACTTTC
size: -; J: TRBJ2-3; D: TRBD2; V: TRBV6-6; CDR3: CASTLSSGSTDTQYF; DNA: TGTGCCAGCACCTTAAGTAGCGGGAGCACAGATACGCAGTATTTT
size: -; J: TRBJ1-6; D: TRBD1; V: TRBV9; CDR3: CASSSMDRGHSPLHF; DNA: TGTGCCAGCAGCTCCATGGACAGGGGCCATTCACCCCTCCACTTT
size: -; J: TRBJ2-7; D: -; V: TRBV9; CDR3: CASGEGVGEQYF; DNA: TGTGCCAGCGGGGAGGGGGTCGGGGAGCAGTACTTC
size: -; J: TRBJ2-5; D: TRBD2; V: TRBV4-2; CDR3: CASSRTGLAGFKETQYF; DNA: TGTGCCAGCAGCCGGACCGGACTAGCGGGGTTCAAAGAGACCCAGTACTTC
size: -; J: TRBJ2-7; D: TRBD1; V: TRBV15; CDR3: CATSRGGHSGTGHEQYF; DNA: TGTGCCACCAGCAGAGGAGGTCATTCCGGGACAGGCCACGAGCAGTACTTC
size: few; J: TRBJ2-1; D: -; V: TRBV15; CDR3: CATSREQASSNEQFF; DNA: TGTGCCACCAGCAGAGAGCAGGCTTCTTCCAATGAGCAGTTCTTC
size: -; J: TRBJ1-1; D: -; V: TRBV7-9; CDR3: CASSPGRGESTEAFF; DNA: TGTGCCAGCAGCCCTGGGAGGGGGGAGTCCACTGAAGCTTTCTTT
size: -; J: TRBJ2-1; D: TRBD1; V: TRBV4-2; CDR3: CASSRAGTGGNEQFF; DNA: TGTGCCAGCAGCCGAGCCGGGACAGGGGGGAATGAGCAGTTCTTC
size: few; J: TRBJ2-3; D: -; V: TRBV30; CDR3: CAWSARDTQYF; DNA: TGTGCCTGGAGTGCTAGAGATACGCAGTATTTT
size: -; J: TRBJ1-5; D: TRBD1; V: TRBV28; CDR3: CASSTAQGAHGDQPQHF; DNA: TGTGCCAGCAGCACAGCGCAGGGGGCTCATGGAGATCAGCCCCAGCATTTT
size: -; J: TRBJ1-2; D: -; V: TRBV18; CDR3: CASSLGTGLTGYTF; DNA: TGTGCCAGCTCCCTAGGCACAGGCCTGACCGGCTACACCTTC
size: -; J: TRBJ1-2; D: -; V: TRBV14; CDR3: CASSRRNYGYTF; DNA: TGTGCCAGCAGCCGCAGGAACTATGGCTACACCTTC
size: -; J: TRBJ1-1; D: -; V: TRBV2; CDR3: CASSLNRNTEAFF; DNA: TGTGCCAGCAGTCTTAACAGGAACACTGAAGCTTTCTTT
size: -; J: TRBJ2-3; D: TRBD2; V: TRBV7-9; CDR3: CSSSLGFRLADSTDTQYF; DNA: TGTTCCAGCAGCTTAGGTTTCCGGCTAGCGGATAGCACAGATACGCAGTATTTT
size: -; J: TRBJ2-3; D: TRBD2; V: TRBV29-1; CDR3: CSVWTSHSPDTQYF; DNA: TGCAGCGTGTGGACTAGCCACTCCCCAGATACGCAGTATTTT
size: -; J: TRBJ2-3; D: -; V: TRBV7-3; CDR3: CASSWQPRGPTDTQYF; DNA: TGTGCCAGCAGCTGGCAGCCCAGAGGGCCCACAGATACGCAGTATTTT
size: -; J: TRBJ2-1; D: TRBD2; V: TRBV19; CDR3: CASSRGALRLAGAEQFF; DNA: TGTGCCAGTAGTAGGGGGGCCCTTCGCCTAGCGGGAGCTGAGCAGTTCTTC
size: -; J: TRBJ2-6; D: -; V: TRBV28; CDR3: CASKSGVNVLTF; DNA: TGTGCCAGCAAGTCAGGGGTGAACGTCCTGACTTTC
size: -; J: TRBJ1-1; D: TRBD1; V: TRBV6-1; CDR3: CASSGGQGNTEAFF; DNA: TGTGCCAGCAGTGGGGGACAGGGGAACACTGAAGCTTTCTTT